Shown below are 27 T cell receptor beta chains from a single sample sequenced in a study of blood T cell repertoires in COVID-19. TCRdb's copy holds only in-frame clones and misses some; the assay was immunoSEQ multiplex PCR. Seen here are approximately 130,000 clones, approximately 82% observed once, and the top ten hold 8.5% to 10%. The sequencing input was peripheral blood. The receptor set was obtained from a man aged 35 to 55 with active or convalescent COVID-19.

This clone came up once. V usage is TRBV2 and J usage is TRBJ2-7; D may be TRBD1 (6 bases). Germline loops: CDR1 SNHLY, CDR2 FYNNEI. The germline V and J ends were trimmed by 5 bases and 5 bases, with 16 bases remaining between them. CDR3 length: 14 residues. CDR3 sequence: CASSNEGRGNEQYF. CDR3 sequence (DNA): TGTGCCAGCAGTAATGAGGGCAGGGGCAACGAGCAGTACTTC.

V usage is TRBV3-1 (or the pseudogene TRBV3-2) and J usage is TRBJ2-3, with TRBD2 identical over 7 bases. There are 13 residues in the CDR3. CDR1 is LGHDT and CDR2 is YNNKEL in the germline V gene (reference sequence). After removal of 4 bases from V and 4 bases from J, the junction contained 2 bases not matched to a gene. CDR3 sequence: CASSLGGADTQYF. DNA for the CDR3: TGTGCCAGCAGCCTGGGGGGGGCAGATACGCAGTATTTT.

This clone was detected a few times. The chain has TRBV11-2 and TRBJ1-5; D perhaps matches TRBD1 (5 bases). The V end lost 1 base, the J end lost 10 bases, and 11 bases lay between the germline ends. From germline, CDR1 is SGHAT and CDR2 FQNNGV. This CDR3 spans 13 amino acids. The CDR3 is CASSLADISPQHF. CDR3 nucleotide sequence: TGTGCCAGCAGCTTAGCGGACATAAGCCCCCAGCATTTT.

The chain carries TRBV6-5 and TRBJ1-1; no clear D. There are 15 residues in the CDR3. Trimming cost V 0 bases and J 1 base, with 9 bases left between them. Germline CDR1 is MNHEY and CDR2 is SVGAGI. CDR3 in amino acids: CASSYSGRANTEAFF. CDR3 nucleotides: TGTGCCAGCAGTTACTCCGGGCGGGCGAACACTGAAGCTTTCTTT.

This rearrangement joins TRBV2 to TRBJ1-2; TRBD1 matches at 9 bases. This CDR3 contains 14 residues. V shed 8 bases, J shed 4 bases, and the junction held 8 bases outside the gene matches. Germline V gene data show CDR1 as SNHLY and CDR2 as FYNNEI. This chain's CDR3 is CASLDRDRAYGYTF. The DNA for the CDR3 is TGTGCCAGCCTTGACCGGGACAGGGCCTATGGCTACACCTTC.

This clone was detected only a few times. V is TRBV19 and J is TRBJ1-6; D uncertain. Trimming pared 7 bases from V and 1 base from J, leaving 8 bases between. CDR1 is LNHDA, CDR2 SQIVND, per germline (reference sequence). The CDR3 sequence is 14 residues long. The CDR3 here is CASTEGSYNSPLHF. The DNA for the CDR3 is TGTGCCAGTACCGAGGGATCCTATAATTCACCCCTCCACTTT.

The chain is built from TRBV7-9 and TRBJ1-1; D may be TRBD1 (5 bases). Trimming took 0 bases from V and 8 from J, leaving 7 bases between them. CDR3 length equals 12 residues. Germline V gives CDR1 SEHNR, CDR2 FQNEAQ (reference sequence). The CDR3: CASSLAQGEAFF. In DNA form, the CDR3 reads TGTGCCAGCAGCTTAGCCCAGGGAGAAGCTTTCTTT. The full variable domain, its missing parts supplied by reference TRBV7-9 and TRBJ1-1, is DTGVSQNPRHKITKRGQNVTFRCDPISEHNRLYWYRQTLGQGPEFLTYFQNEAQLEKSRLLSDRFSAERPKGSFSTLEIQRTEQGDSAMYLCASSLAQGEAFFGQGTRLTVV.

The chain recombines TRBV6-6 with TRBJ2-7, with 7 bases aligning to TRBD2. The germline CDR1 and CDR2 sequences are MNHNY and SVGAGI (reference sequence). CDR3 length: 14 residues. J lost 4 bases, V lost 5 bases, and 8 bases had no gene match. The CDR3 is CASSIGTTNYEQYF. For the CDR3, the DNA is TGTGCCAGCAGTATTGGGACTACTAATTACGAGCAGTACTTC.

The gene calls are TRBV6-6 and TRBJ2-1; 7 bases are a match to TRBD1. The V and J ends lost 6 bases and 2 bases, in that order; junction bases with no gene match: 10. Per the germline V gene, CDR1 is MNHNY and CDR2 is SVGAGI (reference sequence). This CDR3 spans 16 amino acids. CDR3 in amino acids: CASSLLRGGTYNEQFF. The CDR3 bases are TGTGCCAGCAGCCTGTTACGAGGGGGCACCTACAATGAGCAGTTCTTC.

The chain recombines TRBV11-3 with TRBJ1-1, with a possible D match to TRBD1 (5 bases). The germline V and J ends were trimmed by 5 bases and 6 bases, with 16 bases remaining between them. The CDR3 has 14 residues. The germline V gene has CDR1 SGHNT and CDR2 YENEEA. For the CDR3, the DNA is TGTGCCAGCAGCCCCGGGGGGGGAAACCCTGAAGCTTTCTTT. Amino acids: CASSPGGGNPEAFF.

This clone has only a few counts. This chain uses TRBV5-1 with TRBJ1-2; 10 nucleotides agree with TRBD1. Germline V gives CDR1 SGHRS, CDR2 YFSETQ. The V segment lost 5 bases and the J segment 2 bases; nucleotides outside the gene matches: 6. The CDR3 totals 15 residues. The CDR3 DNA reads TGCGCCAGCAGAAGAACGGGACAGGGGAACTATGGCTACACCTTC. Amino acid sequence: CASRRTGQGNYGYTF.

This clone was recorded once. This chain uses TRBV9 with TRBJ1-4, with 8 bases that match TRBD1. The CDR3 is made up of 16 amino acids. V gave up 4 bases and J gave up 7 bases; unmatched junction bases: 12. Germline loops: CDR1 SGDLS, CDR2 YYNGEE. The CDR3 loop reads CASSPTPGQAGEKLFF. DNA of the CDR3: TGTGCCAGCAGCCCTACCCCGGGACAGGCTGGTGAAAAACTGTTTTTT. The full variable domain, in which reference TRBV9 and TRBJ1-4 provide the parts outside the CDR3, is DSGVTQTPKHLITATGQRVTLRCSPRSGDLSVYWYQQSLDQGLQFLIQYYNGEERAKGNILERFSAQQFPDLHSELNLSSLELGDSALYFCASSPTPGQAGEKLFFGSGTQLSVL.

The V gene is TRBV2, the J gene TRBJ1-2; a possible D gene is TRBD1 (5 bases). This CDR3 has 12 amino acids. Germline V lookup: CDR1 SNHLY, CDR2 FYNNEI. Trimming stripped 6 bases from V and 7 bases from J, with 12 bases between. CDR3 sequence reads: CASRSGLGGYTF. The CDR3 DNA follows: TGTGCCAGCAGGTCAGGGCTCGGTGGCTACACCTTC.

This sequence joins TRBV7-2 and TRBJ1-1; no definite D call. The CDR3 runs 15 residues. Trimming stripped 5 bases from V and 0 bases from J, with 13 bases between. Looked up from germline, CDR1 is SGHTA and CDR2 is FQGNSA. CDR3 DNA sequence: TGTGCCAGCAGCCAGGCCCCGGGGATGAACACTGAAGCTTTCTTT. Amino acids: CASSQAPGMNTEAFF.

This rearrangement joins TRBV24-1 to TRBJ2-3, with D possibly being TRBD1 (7 bases). The CDR3 is 17 residues long. CDR1 is KGHDR and CDR2 is SFDVKD in the germline V gene. V lost 6 bases and J 0 bases, leaving 18 bases between the germline ends. In nucleotides, the CDR3 is TGTGCCACCAGTTTAGGGGGCACAGGGACTAGCACAGATACGCAGTATTTT. It codes for CATSLGGTGTSTDTQYF.

The chain carries TRBV10-3 and TRBJ1-1, with 11 bases identical to TRBD1. With V trimmed by 4 bases and J by 5 bases, 6 bases remained unmatched. The CDR3 is 15 amino acids. Germline loops: CDR1 ENHRY, CDR2 SYGVKD. This CDR3 reads CAISGGTGGATEAFF. CDR3 nucleotides: TGTGCCATCAGTGGTGGGACAGGGGGTGCTACTGAAGCTTTCTTT.

This clone was counted only a few times. The chain recombines TRBV28 with TRBJ2-1; TRBD2 aligns across 8 bases. The CDR3 runs 16 residues. V gave up 5 bases and J gave up 7 bases; unmatched junction bases: 13. CDR1 is MDHEN, CDR2 SYDVKM, per germline. DNA of the CDR3: TGTGCCAGCAGTCCCCGAAGCGGGAGACCCCGGAATGAGCAGTTCTTC. Its translation is CASSPRSGRPRNEQFF.

The chain links TRBV29-1 to TRBJ2-3, with D possibly matching TRBD2 (6 bases). Germline CDR1 reads SQVTM; CDR2 reads ANQGSEA. This CDR3 has 14 amino acids. The ends were cut back, 6 bases at V and 6 bases at J, with 19 bases in the middle. This chain's CDR3 is CSVGPTGGGDTQYF. The DNA for the CDR3 is TGCAGCGTCGGCCCCACGGGTGGGGGGGATACGCAGTATTTT.

About this clone: A much bigger clone sits one base away, suggesting this may be a read error. J is TRBJ1-5 and V is TRBV5-5; 8 positions agree with TRBD1. The CDR3 covers 14 residues. Unmatched junction bases numbered 0, after V lost 0 bases and J lost 4 bases. Germline V gene lookup returns CDR1 SGHKS and CDR2 YYEKEE (reference sequence). CDR3 DNA sequence: TGTGCCAGCAGCTTGGGGACAGGGAATCAGCCCCAGCATTTT. Translating gives CASSLGTGNQPQHF.

The J gene is TRBJ1-1, the V gene TRBV6-1, with D possibly TRBD1 on 5 matching bases. The CDR3 consists of 14 residues. The V end lost 2 bases, the J end lost 4 bases, and 11 bases lay between the germline ends. Per germline, CDR1 MNHNS and CDR2 SASEGT. CDR3 amino acids: CASSELAGFTEAFF. Here the CDR3 DNA reads TGTGCCAGCAGTGAACTCGCAGGGTTCACTGAAGCTTTCTTT.

The V call is TRBV6-5, the J call TRBJ1-6, with D perhaps TRBD1 (5 bases). V was trimmed by 6 bases and J by 9 bases, leaving 18 bases between them. The CDR3 sequence is 15 residues long. The germline V gene has CDR1 MNHEY and CDR2 SVGAGI. DNA for the CDR3: TGTGCCAGCAGCCTAGATGGGCAGGGTGGTTCACCCCTCCACTTT. This codes for CASSLDGQGGSPLHF.

This chain uses TRBV10-3 with TRBJ1-2; D may be TRBD1 (5 bases). The V and J ends lost 3 bases and 7 bases respectively, with 15 bases between them. The germline V gene encodes CDR1 ENHRY and CDR2 SYGVKD. The CDR3 runs to 14 residues. The CDR3 region has the DNA TGTGCCATCAGTGATGGGGGAGGGGACGGTGGCTACACCTTC. It specifies CAISDGGGDGGYTF.

The chain has TRBV2 and TRBJ2-5, with D possibly TRBD1 on 6 matching bases. V lost 1 base and J 3 bases, leaving 9 bases between the germline ends. This CDR3 has 14 residues. Germline V lookup: CDR1 SNHLY, CDR2 FYNNEI. The CDR3 protein is CASSEVEGEETQYF. The DNA for the CDR3 is TGTGCCAGCAGTGAAGTTGAGGGGGAAGAGACCCAGTACTTC.

V usage is TRBV3-1 (or the pseudogene TRBV3-2) and J usage is TRBJ2-3; D not resolved. Between the trimmed V and J ends, which lost 5 bases and 5 bases, there was a span of 8 bases. Looked up from germline, CDR1 is LGHDT and CDR2 is YNNKEL (reference sequence). The CDR3 consists of 12 residues. CDR3 coding DNA: TGTGCCAGCAGCTCCAGTCGAGATACGCAGTATTTT. The encoded protein is CASSSSRDTQYF.

The J gene is TRBJ2-2, the V gene TRBV24-1; 8 bases line up with TRBD1. CDR1 is KGHDR and CDR2 is SFDVKD in the germline V gene. The CDR3 covers 16 residues. Trimming at V came to 3 bases and at J to 2 bases, leaving 4 bases not matched to a gene. CDR3 loop: CATSDADRGNTGELFF. The CDR3 bases are TGTGCCACCAGTGATGCAGACAGGGGAAACACCGGGGAGCTGTTTTTT.

The gene calls are TRBV6-5 and TRBJ1-2; 8 bases map to TRBD1. Looked up from germline, CDR1 is MNHEY and CDR2 is SVGAGI. The CDR3 is made up of 12 amino acids. Trimming took 8 bases from V and 10 from J; bases not matched to a gene: 9. The CDR3 loop reads CASRRTGKVYTF. The CDR3 DNA reads as TGTGCCAGCCGAAGGACAGGGAAAGTCTACACCTTC.

This sequence joins TRBV7-9 and TRBJ2-7; the D is unclear. There are 14 residues in the CDR3. The V end was cut by 5 bases, the J end by 5 bases, with 16 bases between. CDR1 and CDR2 (germline): SEHNR, FQNEAQ (reference sequence). In DNA form, the CDR3 reads TGTGCCAGCAGCCCTCACGAGCTACTGCACGAGCAGTACTTC. Its protein is CASSPHELLHEQYF.